The T cell receptor beta chain under discussion was sequenced for a study of beta chain features in type 1 diabetes. The length of the CDR3 is 13 residues. From germline, CDR1 is SQVTM and CDR2 ANQGSEA. Deletions cut 4 bases from V and 3 bases from J, with 10 bases between. Reverse transcription of all isolated RNA meant that expressed TCRB transcripts were sequenced. Data came from immunoSEQ multiplex PCR; TCRdb stores just in-frame clones and leaves some out. The sample has 250,000 or so clones; approximately 70% are singletons. Sequenced material: naive CD4+ T cells from blood. The chain has TRBV29-1 and TRBJ1-5, with a possible D match to TRBD1 (6 bases). This sequence was found in a young man in good health. The DNA for the CDR3 is TGCAGCGTTGGGACAGACCCCAATCAGCCCCAGCATTTT. This gives the protein CSVGTDPNQPQHF.